The 4 T cell receptor beta chains given below trace back to one sample, sequenced in a study of T cells and Merkel cell carcinoma outcomes. The data were produced by immunoSEQ multiplex PCR, yet TCRdb's version contains in-frame clones alone and is incomplete. The table has over 5,500 clones, roughly 91% seen once. Sequenced material: tumor tissue from Merkel cell carcinoma. Receptors were obtained from a human donor with Merkel cell carcinoma.

The chain couples TRBV7-8 to TRBJ1-2, with 7 bases aligning to TRBD1. The CDR3 covers 15 residues. Trimming cost V 4 bases and J 5 bases; bases outside gene matches: 10. Germline CDR1 SGHVS, CDR2 FQNEAQ. In DNA form, the CDR3 reads TGTGCCAGCAGCTCAGGGGGAGGTTTAGGGTATGGCTACACCTTC. It codes for CASSSGGGLGYGYTF. Full variable domain (remainder filled in from reference TRBV7-8 and TRBJ1-2): GAGVSQSPRYKVAKRGQDVALRCDPISGHVSLFWYQQALGQGPEFLTYFQNEAQLDKSGLPSDRFFAERPEGSVSTLKIQRTQQEDSAVYLCASSSGGGLGYGYTFGSGTRLTVV.

This chain uses TRBV7-3 with TRBJ1-6, with a weak D call TRBD1 (6 bases). The CDR3 length is 15 residues. Trimming removed 1 base from V and 6 bases from J, with 10 bases in between. Germline V CDR1 and CDR2: SGHTA, FQGTGA. The CDR3 here is CASSLNRGGNSPLHF. In DNA form, the CDR3 reads TGTGCCAGCAGCTTAAATAGGGGGGGTAATTCACCCCTCCACTTT.

The chain combines TRBV30 with TRBJ1-1; D is undetermined. This CDR3 is built from 11 residues. Looked up from germline, CDR1 is GTSNPN and CDR2 is SVGIG (reference sequence). Trimming took off 8 bases at V and 1 base at J, with 8 bases between the two ends. The chain's CDR3 is CAVWGNTEAFF. The CDR3 nucleotides read TGTGCCGTATGGGGGAACACTGAAGCTTTCTTT.

The count of this clone is one. The CDR3 sequence is CAWTSGGPGYTF. DNA for the CDR3: TGTGCCTGGACATCAGGGGGACCTGGCTACACCTTC. The genes are TRBV30 and TRBJ1-2, with 7 bases lining up with TRBD1. The CDR3 has 12 residues. Per the germline V gene, CDR1 is GTSNPN and CDR2 is SVGIG (reference sequence). The trim removed 4 bases at V and 7 bases at J, leaving 6 bases unmatched.